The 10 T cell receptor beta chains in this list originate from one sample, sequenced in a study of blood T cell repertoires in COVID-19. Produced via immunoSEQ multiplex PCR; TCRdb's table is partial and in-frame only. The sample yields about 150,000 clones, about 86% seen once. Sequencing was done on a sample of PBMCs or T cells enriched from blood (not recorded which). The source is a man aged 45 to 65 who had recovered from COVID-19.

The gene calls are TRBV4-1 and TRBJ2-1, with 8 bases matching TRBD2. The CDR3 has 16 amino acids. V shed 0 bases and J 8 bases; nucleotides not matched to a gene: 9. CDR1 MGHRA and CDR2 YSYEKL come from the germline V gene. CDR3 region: CASSQDPGGLLDEQFF. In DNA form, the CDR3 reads TGCGCCAGCAGCCAAGATCCGGGGGGGCTCTTGGATGAGCAGTTCTTC.

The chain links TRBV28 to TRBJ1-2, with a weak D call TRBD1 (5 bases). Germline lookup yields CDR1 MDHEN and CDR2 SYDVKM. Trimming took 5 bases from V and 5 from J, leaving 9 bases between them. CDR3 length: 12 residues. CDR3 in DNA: TGTGCCAGCAGTCCCCGACAGTATGGCTACACCTTC. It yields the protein CASSPRQYGYTF.

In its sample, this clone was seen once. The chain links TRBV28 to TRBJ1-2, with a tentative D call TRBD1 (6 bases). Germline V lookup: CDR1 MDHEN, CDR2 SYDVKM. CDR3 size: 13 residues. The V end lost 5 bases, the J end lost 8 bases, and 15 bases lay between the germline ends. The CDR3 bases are TGTGCCAGCAGTGACACAGGGCTTAGCGGCTACACCTTC. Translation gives CASSDTGLSGYTF.

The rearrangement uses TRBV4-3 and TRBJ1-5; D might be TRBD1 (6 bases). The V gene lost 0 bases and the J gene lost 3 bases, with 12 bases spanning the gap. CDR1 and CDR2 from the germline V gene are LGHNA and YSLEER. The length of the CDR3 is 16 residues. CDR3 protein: CASSQEGGPSNQPQHF. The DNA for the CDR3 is TGCGCCAGCAGCCAAGAGGGGGGGCCTTCCAATCAGCCCCAGCATTTT.

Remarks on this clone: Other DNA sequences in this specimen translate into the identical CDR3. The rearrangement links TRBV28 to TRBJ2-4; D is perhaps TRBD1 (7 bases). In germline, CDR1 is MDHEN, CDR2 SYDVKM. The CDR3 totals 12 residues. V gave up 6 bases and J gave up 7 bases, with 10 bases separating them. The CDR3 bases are TGTGCCAGCAGAGCAGGGGGGAACATTCAGTACTTC. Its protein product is CASRAGGNIQYF. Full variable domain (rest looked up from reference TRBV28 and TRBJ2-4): DVKVTQSSRYLVKRTGEKVFLECVQDMDHENMFWYRQDPGLGLRLIYFSYDVKMKEKGDIPEGYSVSREKKERFSLILESASTNQTSMYLCASRAGGNIQYFGAGTRLSVL.

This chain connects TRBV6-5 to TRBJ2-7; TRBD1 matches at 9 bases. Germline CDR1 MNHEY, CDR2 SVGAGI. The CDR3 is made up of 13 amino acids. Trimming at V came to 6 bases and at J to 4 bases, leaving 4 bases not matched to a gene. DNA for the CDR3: TGTGCCAGCAGCAGGGACAGGGAGTACGAGCAGTACTTC. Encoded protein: CASSRDREYEQYF.

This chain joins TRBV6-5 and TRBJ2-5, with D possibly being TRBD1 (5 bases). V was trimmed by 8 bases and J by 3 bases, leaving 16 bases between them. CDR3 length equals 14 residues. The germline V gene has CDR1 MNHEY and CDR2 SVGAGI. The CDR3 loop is CASVRGRVEETQYF. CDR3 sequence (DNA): TGTGCCAGCGTTAGGGGCAGGGTGGAAGAGACCCAGTACTTC.

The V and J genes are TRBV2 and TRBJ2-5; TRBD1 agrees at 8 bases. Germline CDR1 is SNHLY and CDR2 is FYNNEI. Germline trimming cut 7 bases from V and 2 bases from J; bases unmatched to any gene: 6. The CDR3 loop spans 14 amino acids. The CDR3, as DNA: TGTGCCAGCAACGGACAGGGCCCACAAGAGACCCAGTACTTC. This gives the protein CASNGQGPQETQYF. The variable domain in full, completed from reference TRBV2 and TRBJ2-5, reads EPEVTQTPSHQVTQMGQEVILRCVPISNHLYFYWYRQILGQKVEFLVSFYNNEISEKSEIFDDQFSVERPDGSNFTLKIRSTKLEDSAMYFCASNGQGPQETQYFGPGTRLLVL.

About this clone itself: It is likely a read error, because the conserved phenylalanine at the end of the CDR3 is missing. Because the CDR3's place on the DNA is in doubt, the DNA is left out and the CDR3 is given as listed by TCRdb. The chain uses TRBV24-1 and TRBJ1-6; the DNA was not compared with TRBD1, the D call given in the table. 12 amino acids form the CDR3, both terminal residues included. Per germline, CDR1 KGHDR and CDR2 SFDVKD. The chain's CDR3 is CATSVRDRGPLG.

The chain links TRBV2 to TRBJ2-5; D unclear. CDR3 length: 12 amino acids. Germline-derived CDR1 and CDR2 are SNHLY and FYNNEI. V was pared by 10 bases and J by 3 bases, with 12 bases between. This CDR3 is CAIHRVEETQYF. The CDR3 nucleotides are TGTGCCATCCATCGGGTGGAAGAGACCCAGTACTTC.